The 13 T cell receptor beta chains below were found in one sample sequenced in a study of blood T cell repertoires in COVID-19. Using immunoSEQ multiplex PCR, the repertoire was profiled, and TCRdb retains in-frame clones only, with some absent. The data contain 30,000 to 40,000 clones, about nine tenths of them singletons. Sequenced: peripheral blood. The receptors derive from a human donor with active COVID-19. The donor label of this sample is uncertain.

The gene calls are TRBV10-3 and TRBJ2-5, with 9 positions matching TRBD1. The CDR3 is 14 amino acids. V lost 4 bases and J lost 4; bases outside the gene matches: 4. Germline assignment: CDR1 ENHRY and CDR2 SYGVKD. The CDR3, as DNA: TGTGCCATCAGTGGCCGGGACAGGGTAGAGACCCAGTACTTC. It specifies CAISGRDRVETQYF.

This clone was counted between two and nine times. CDR3 DNA: TGTGCCAGTAGCCCTACACGAGGACAGGGGTATGGCTACACCTTC. Translating gives CASSPTRGQGYGYTF. The chain uses TRBV19 and TRBJ1-2; TRBD1 matches at 9 bases. Germline CDR1 is LNHDA and CDR2 is SQIVND (reference sequence). The J segment lost 5 bases and the V segment lost 6 bases, leaving 10 bases of the junction unmatched. The CDR3 contains 15 residues.

The rearrangement links TRBV7-9 to TRBJ1-2, with TRBD1 identical over 7 bases. Per germline, CDR1 SEHNR and CDR2 FQNEAQ (reference sequence). The CDR3 contains 14 residues. With V trimmed by 7 bases and J by 0 bases, 5 bases remained unmatched. CDR3 nucleotides: TGTGCCAGCACTCGGGACAGCTCTAACTATGGCTACACCTTC. This encodes CASTRDSSNYGYTF.

The chain employs TRBV7-2 and TRBJ2-5, with 7 nucleotides matching TRBD1. The trim removed 3 bases at V and 3 bases at J, leaving 4 bases unmatched. CDR3 size: 14 residues. The germline gives CDR1 SGHTA, CDR2 FQGNSA. The CDR3 reads CASSFPDREETQYF. CDR3 sequence (DNA): TGTGCCAGCAGCTTTCCTGACAGGGAAGAGACCCAGTACTTC.

The J gene is TRBJ2-3, the V gene TRBV6-1, with TRBD2 identical over 7 bases. In germline, CDR1 is MNHNS, CDR2 SASEGT. The V segment lost 4 bases and the J segment 2 bases; nucleotides outside the gene matches: 9. This CDR3 region has 16 residues. The CDR3 spells CASSGGLGGSTDTQYF. The CDR3 nucleotides are TGTGCCAGCAGTGGTGGCCTGGGGGGGTCCACAGATACGCAGTATTTT.

The V and J genes are TRBV7-3 and TRBJ2-1; D gene ambiguous. Trimming stripped 5 bases from V and 2 bases from J, with 13 bases between. There are 15 residues in the CDR3. Germline V gives CDR1 SGHTA, CDR2 FQGTGA. The CDR3 sequence: CASSLGISPYNEQFF. The CDR3 bases are TGTGCCAGCAGCCTAGGCATTTCCCCCTACAATGAGCAGTTCTTC.

The chain links TRBV5-8 to TRBJ2-7; the D gene is possibly TRBD2 (7 bases). V was shortened by 0 bases and J by 10 bases, with 17 bases between the two germline ends. CDR1 and CDR2 (germline): SGHTS, YDEGEE. The CDR3 is 14 amino acids. In DNA form, the CDR3 reads TGTGCCAGCAGCTTGGCTGCGGGGGCGGGCTCTCAGTACTTC. Amino acid sequence: CASSLAAGAGSQYF.

This chain connects TRBV6-2 or TRBV6-3 to TRBJ1-1; the D gene is possibly TRBD1 (5 bases). CDR1 MNHEY and CDR2 SVGEGT come from the germline V gene. The CDR3 extends over 15 amino acids. The germline V and J ends were trimmed by 2 bases and 3 bases, with 13 bases remaining between them. CDR3 region: CASSYEAGSYTEAFF. CDR3 bases: TGTGCCAGCAGTTACGAGGCAGGGTCTTACACTGAAGCTTTCTTT.

The rearrangement joins TRBV15 to TRBJ2-1; 10 bases align to TRBD2. V gave up 5 bases and J gave up 6 bases; unmatched junction bases: 7. The CDR3 spans 15 residues. Germline V gene data show CDR1 as LNHNV and CDR2 as YYDKDF (reference sequence). As DNA, the CDR3 is TGTGCCACCAGCCTGGGGACTAGCGTGGTCAATGAGCAGTTCTTC. It translates to CATSLGTSVVNEQFF.

The chain uses TRBV6-6 and TRBJ2-2; D uncertain. The CDR3 loop spans 14 amino acids. Germline lookup yields CDR1 MNHNY and CDR2 SVGAGI (reference sequence). Trimming removed 8 bases at V and 1 base at J, with 11 bases between. The CDR3 DNA is TGTGCCAGCCTAAACCGTGGGAACACCGGGGAGCTGTTTTTT. Translation: CASLNRGNTGELFF.

The chain combines TRBV5-6 with TRBJ2-5; D is ambiguous. The CDR3 sequence is 16 residues long. Germline-derived CDR1 and CDR2 are SGHDT and YYEEEE. Trimming pared 0 bases from V and 3 bases from J, leaving 15 bases between. In nucleotides, the CDR3 is TGTGCCAGCAGCTTGGATCTGGGCCCGAAGGAAGAGACCCAGTACTTC. It codes for CASSLDLGPKEETQYF.

V and J are TRBV10-1 and TRBJ1-2, with D possibly being TRBD1 (5 bases). Trimming took off 2 bases at V and 3 bases at J, with 10 bases between the two ends. Germline V gene lookup returns CDR1 WNHNN and CDR2 SYGVQD (reference sequence). The CDR3 extends over 14 amino acids. The CDR3 nucleotides read TGCGCCAGCAGTGAGGGGGCGAGTGACTATGGCTACACCTTC. It codes for CASSEGASDYGYTF.

The chain uses TRBV7-2 and TRBJ2-5; D possibly corresponds to TRBD2 (6 bases). This CDR3 region has 16 residues. Germline V CDR1 and CDR2: SGHTA, FQGNSA. Trimming cost V 5 bases and J 7 bases, with 23 bases left between them. In DNA, the CDR3 is TGTGCCAGCAGCCTAGGCGGGACGGGCCTAGCGAGGACCCAGTACTTC. The encoded protein is CASSLGGTGLARTQYF.